These 8 T cell receptor beta chains were sequenced from one sample in a study of identifying expanded T cells in peripheral blood. The protocol was immunoSEQ multiplex PCR, while the TCRdb copy is restricted to in-frame clones and leaves out a portion. The repertoire holds approximately 120,000 clones, roughly 90% seen once, with 8% to 9% in the top ten. The specimen was blood. The receptors shown here come from a person aged 18 to 70 in good health.

The CDR3 bases are TGCGCCAGCAGCCCAGAGCCGGGACGGGTCACTGAAGCTTTCTTT. This gives the protein CASSPEPGRVTEAFF. This sequence joins TRBV4-1 and TRBJ1-1; TRBD1 might be the D (5 bases). The length of the CDR3 is 15 residues. Deletions cut 4 bases from V and 4 bases from J, with 16 bases between. Germline V CDR1 and CDR2: MGHRA, YSYEKL.

This clone occurred once. This chain links TRBV2 with TRBJ1-2, with D perhaps TRBD1 (6 bases). Germline values: CDR1 SNHLY, CDR2 FYNNEI. Trimming left V 3 bases short and J 3 bases short, with 8 bases between. This CDR3 comprises 13 residues. CDR3 residues: CASSDYRDYGYTF. The CDR3, as DNA: TGTGCCAGCAGTGACTACAGGGACTATGGCTACACCTTC.

This chain links TRBV5-5 with TRBJ2-7, with 12 bases fitting TRBD2. V shed 2 bases and J 5 bases; nucleotides not matched to a gene: 5. This CDR3 spans 15 amino acids. Germline V lookup: CDR1 SGHKS, CDR2 YYEKEE (reference sequence). The CDR3 DNA is TGTGCCAGCAGCTTACGACTAGCGGGAGTCAACGAGCAGTACTTC. As protein: CASSLRLAGVNEQYF.

This clone came up a few times. The chain carries TRBV20-1 and TRBJ2-7; a weak D match, TRBD1 (6 bases). Germline-derived CDR1 and CDR2 are DFQATT and SNEGSKA (reference sequence). The V and J ends lost 8 bases and 1 base respectively, with 9 bases between them. The CDR3 has 11 amino acids. The CDR3 DNA follows: TGCAGTACAGGGATTTCCTACGAGCAGTACTTC. Translated, it gives CSTGISYEQYF.

This sequence joins TRBV28 and TRBJ2-1, with D perhaps matching TRBD2 (5 bases). Germline V gene data show CDR1 as MDHEN and CDR2 as SYDVKM. The CDR3 extends over 13 amino acids. V was shortened by 3 bases and J by 5 bases, with 8 bases between the two germline ends. CDR3 nucleotides: TGTGCCAGCAGTTTGCCGACTAACAATGAGCAGTTCTTC. Translation gives CASSLPTNNEQFF.

J is TRBJ2-7 and V is TRBV10-3; 9 bases align to TRBD1. Germline V gene data show CDR1 as ENHRY and CDR2 as SYGVKD. This CDR3 has 14 amino acids. Unmatched junction bases numbered 6, after V lost 7 bases and J lost 2 bases. The CDR3 nucleotides read TGTGCCATCAACCCGACAGGGGGGACCTACGAGCAGTACTTC. Its translation: CAINPTGGTYEQYF.

This clone was seen once. The rearrangement links TRBV12-5 to TRBJ2-6; tentatively, D is TRBD1 (6 bases). Germline V gene sequence: CDR1 LGHNT, CDR2 FRNRAP. The V end was cut by 10 bases, the J end by 0 bases, with 16 bases between. The CDR3 sequence is 16 residues long. The CDR3: CAISTGRISGANVLTF. The CDR3 DNA sequence: TGTGCTATCTCGACAGGTCGGATCTCTGGGGCCAACGTCCTGACTTTC.

V is TRBV7-8 and J is TRBJ1-2; D is unresolved. Germline CDR1 is SGHVS and CDR2 is FQNEAQ. V lost 2 bases and J 6 bases, leaving 13 bases between the germline ends. The CDR3 runs 14 residues. The CDR3 loop is CASSLFSLSDGYTF. DNA for the CDR3: TGTGCCAGCAGCTTATTCTCCCTATCGGATGGCTACACCTTC.